This T cell receptor beta chain was captured by sequencing in a study of human T cells and chemical hapten exposure. V lost 7 bases to trimming and J lost 6 bases, with 21 bases between them. This CDR3 has 16 amino acids. This clonotype was seen just once. Time point meaning: healthy volunteer bleed at 6 weeks. Someone pulled total RNA out of unfractionated whole blood. One entry per CDR3 protein, called by TCRdb with MiXCR from the RACE reads. The table includes some 78,000 distinct CDR3 sequences, about 9% detected once. J is TRBJ1-4 and V is TRBV12-3 or TRBV12-4, with D possibly being TRBD1 (5 bases). The source is a male donor in good health. Some clones in this sample may be carry-over from other donors' samples. The sequencing input was whole blood. CDR3 nucleotides: TGTGCCAGCACCCTAACGAAATATCTGGGGGATGAAAAACTGTTTTTT. This gives the protein CASTLTKYLGDEKLFF.